These 14 T cell receptor beta chains came from one sample sequenced in a study of T cells in Graves' hyperthyroidism and ophthalmopathy. Amplification of TCR beta CDR3 regions used RNA as the template. Carried out on the TCR CDR3, a first-round RT-PCR used the HTBI primer set. MiXCR, applied by TCRdb to the multiplex PCR reads, yields one record per CDR3 protein. The repertoire has a few hundred thousand distinct CDR3 sequences, around 16% of them found once; the top ten carry around 7.3%. The sequenced sample consisted of blood. These receptors all stem from a woman aged 25 to 45 with Graves' hyperthyroidism.

This chain links TRBV12-3 or TRBV12-4 with TRBJ2-3, with a possible D match to TRBD1 (5 bases). The CDR3 runs 15 residues. V shed 3 bases and J shed 5 bases, with 15 bases lying between them. This chain's CDR3 is CASSFDSYTEDTQYF. In DNA form, the CDR3 reads TGTGCCAGCAGTTTTGACAGTTATACCGAAGATACGCAGTATTTT.

This clonotype has ten or more counts. The rearrangement links TRBV5-6 to TRBJ2-7; 9 bases are a match to TRBD1. Looked up from germline, CDR1 is SGHDT and CDR2 is YYEEEE. This CDR3 is built from 18 residues. Germline trimming cut 2 bases from V and 3 bases from J; bases unmatched to any gene: 15. CDR3 in DNA: TGTGCCAGCAGCTTCCGAGGGACAGGGCCAACGACGATCTACGAGCAGTACTTC. Residues: CASSFRGTGPTTIYEQYF.

The table lists this clonotype with many counts. The chain joins TRBV2 to TRBJ2-7, with 9 bases identical to TRBD2. CDR1 and CDR2 from the germline V gene are SNHLY and FYNNEI. The trim removed 10 bases at V and 5 bases at J, leaving 9 bases unmatched. This CDR3 has 13 residues. DNA for the CDR3: TGTGCCACCCGGCAGCGGGAGGCCCACGAGCAGTACTTC. Translation gives CATRQREAHEQYF.

This clonotype has ten or more counts. The V and J genes are TRBV3-1 and TRBJ2-3; the match to TRBD2 covers 7 bases. V shed 2 bases and J 6 bases; nucleotides not matched to a gene: 8. The length of the CDR3 is 15 residues. Germline values: CDR1 LGHDT, CDR2 YNNKEL (reference sequence). Written as DNA, the CDR3 is TGTGCCAGCAGCCAATCGGCGGGAGTGCCGGATACGCAGTATTTT. It codes for CASSQSAGVPDTQYF.

This clonotype was detected many times. The chain combines TRBV29-1 with TRBJ2-1; the match to TRBD2 covers 8 bases. The germline V gene encodes CDR1 SQVTM and CDR2 ANQGSEA. The CDR3 has 14 amino acids. V was pared by 5 bases and J by 0 bases, with 3 bases of the junction left unmatched. The CDR3 DNA is TGCAGCGTTCACAGCGGGAGCTCCTACAATGAGCAGTTCTTC. It encodes CSVHSGSSYNEQFF.

The sample holds many counts of this clonotype. CDR3 protein: CSVELAGETQYF. Here the CDR3 DNA reads TGCAGCGTTGAACTAGCGGGTGAGACCCAGTACTTC. The chain joins TRBV29-1 to TRBJ2-5, with TRBD2 matching over 8 bases. The CDR3 runs to 12 residues. In germline, CDR1 is SQVTM, CDR2 ANQGSEA. The V gene end was trimmed by 2 bases and the J gene end by 5 bases; junction bases not matched to a gene: 1.

The J gene is TRBJ2-7, the V gene TRBV20-1; D unclear. This CDR3 spans 11 amino acids. Germline values: CDR1 DFQATT, CDR2 SNEGSKA (reference sequence). CDR3 in DNA: TGCAGCGGGCTATCTATCTACGAGCAGTACTTC. It codes for CSGLSIYEQYF.

The V and J genes are TRBV7-7 and TRBJ2-1, with 11 bases identical to TRBD2. Per the germline V gene, CDR1 is SSHAT and CDR2 is FNYEAQ (reference sequence). The CDR3 covers 17 residues. With 5 bases clipped from V and 0 bases from J, the junction kept 6 bases outside the gene matches. The CDR3 sequence is CASSKGLAESSYNEQFF. The CDR3 DNA is TGTGCCAGCAGCAAGGGACTAGCGGAGAGCTCCTACAATGAGCAGTTCTTC.

This clonotype was recorded at least ten times. The chain joins TRBV7-8 to TRBJ2-1; D perhaps matches TRBD2 (5 bases). The CDR3 contains 15 residues. The V end lost 2 bases, the J end lost 5 bases, and 13 bases lay between the germline ends. Germline CDR1 and CDR2: SGHVS and FQNEAQ. CDR3 nucleotide sequence: TGTGCCAGCAGCTTACGGGTCGGGAAGAACAATGAGCAGTTCTTC. Its translation: CASSLRVGKNNEQFF.

The sample holds a few counts of this clonotype. This chain uses TRBV10-3 with TRBJ2-4; no reliable D call. Trimming removed 2 bases at V and 0 bases at J, with 5 bases between. Germline V gene data show CDR1 as ENHRY and CDR2 as SYGVKD. This CDR3 contains 14 residues. CDR3 residues: CAISEAPAKNIQYF. As DNA, the CDR3 is TGTGCCATCAGTGAGGCACCAGCCAAAAACATTCAGTACTTC.

This clonotype was picked up a small number of times. The chain uses TRBV28 and TRBJ1-5; D might be TRBD1 (5 bases). The germline V and J ends were trimmed by 6 bases and 4 bases, with 16 bases remaining between them. The CDR3 sequence is 15 residues long. Per germline, CDR1 MDHEN and CDR2 SYDVKM. CDR3 loop: CASSLLPGGNQPQHF. As DNA, the CDR3 is TGTGCCAGCAGCCTCCTGCCGGGGGGGAATCAGCCCCAGCATTTT.

The chain is built from TRBV6-1 and TRBJ1-1, with 9 bases identical to TRBD1. The CDR3 is made up of 12 amino acids. Per the germline V gene, CDR1 is MNHNS and CDR2 is SASEGT. V shed 8 bases, J shed 4 bases, and the junction held 2 bases outside the gene matches. The CDR3 sequence is CASGQGLTEAFF. DNA for the CDR3: TGTGCCAGCGGACAGGGGCTCACTGAAGCTTTCTTT.

The chain has TRBV5-1 and TRBJ2-2; D remains ambiguous. Germline CDR1 SGHRS, CDR2 YFSETQ. The V and J ends lost 4 bases and 8 bases respectively, with 9 bases between them. This CDR3 is 12 amino acids long. The CDR3 spells CASSVRLGELFF. Here the CDR3 DNA reads TGCGCCAGCAGCGTCAGGTTAGGGGAGCTGTTTTTT.

This clonotype was counted at least ten times. The chain employs TRBV7-2 and TRBJ2-1; 9 nucleotides align to TRBD2. The CDR3 extends over 15 amino acids. Trimming took 1 base from V and 6 from J; bases not matched to a gene: 4. Per germline, CDR1 SGHTA and CDR2 FQGNSA. As DNA, the CDR3 is TGTGCCAGCAGCTTAGGTGGGACTAGCTTCAATGAGCAGTTCTTC. Translated: CASSLGGTSFNEQFF.